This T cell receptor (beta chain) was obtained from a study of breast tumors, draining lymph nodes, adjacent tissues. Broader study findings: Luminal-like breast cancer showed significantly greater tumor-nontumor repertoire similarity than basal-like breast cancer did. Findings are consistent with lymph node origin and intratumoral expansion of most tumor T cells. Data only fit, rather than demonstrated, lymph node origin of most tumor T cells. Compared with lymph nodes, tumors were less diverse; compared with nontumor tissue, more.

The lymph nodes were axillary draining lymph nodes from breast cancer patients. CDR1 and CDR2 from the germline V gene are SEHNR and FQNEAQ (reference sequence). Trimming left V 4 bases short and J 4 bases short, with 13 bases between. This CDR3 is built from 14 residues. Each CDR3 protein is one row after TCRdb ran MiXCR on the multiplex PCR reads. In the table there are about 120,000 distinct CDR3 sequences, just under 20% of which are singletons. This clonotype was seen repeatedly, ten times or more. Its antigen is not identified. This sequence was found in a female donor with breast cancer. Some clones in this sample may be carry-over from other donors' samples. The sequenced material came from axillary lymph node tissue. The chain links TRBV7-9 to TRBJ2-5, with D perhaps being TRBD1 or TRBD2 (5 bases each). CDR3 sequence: CASSWTLGSETQYF. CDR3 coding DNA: TGTGCCAGCAGCTGGACACTAGGCTCAGAGACCCAGTACTTC. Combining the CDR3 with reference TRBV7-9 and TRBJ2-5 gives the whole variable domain DTGVSQNPRHKITKRGQNVTFRCDPISEHNRLYWYRQTLGQGPEFLTYFQNEAQLEKSRLLSDRFSAERPKGSFSTLEIQRTEQGDSAMYLCASSWTLGSETQYFGPGTRLLVL.